Listed below are T cell receptor beta chains from one sample, sequenced in a study of T cell responses to AZD1222 COVID-19 vaccine. Libraries were prepared by immunoSEQ multiplex PCR; TCRdb keeps only in-frame clonotypes and omits some of them. The profile shows roughly 120,000 clones, approximately 88% of them singletons. Sequencing was performed on peripheral blood, taken on day 0 of AZD1222 vaccination. The receptors here all came from an adult in good health. Each CDR3 is given with its conserved first and last residue. Each record gives: CDR3 DNA, CDR3 protein, D gene, J gene, clone size, V gene. D genes are given only for firm matches. A clone size is listed for some rows: how often the clone was seen (once, few, many), or a class if it is expanded.

cdr3_nt: TGTGCCAGCAGTACCGGGACAGCCCAAGAGACCCAGTACTTC; cdr3_aa: CASSTGTAQETQYF; d_call: TRBD1; j_call: TRBJ2-5; clone_size: .; v_call: TRBV27
cdr3_nt: TGTGCCAGCAGCCAAGCGGGGGGCGAGTTTGCAGATACGCAGTATTTT; cdr3_aa: CASSQAGGEFADTQYF; d_call: .; j_call: TRBJ2-3; clone_size: .; v_call: TRBV3-1/TRBV3-2
cdr3_nt: TGTGCCAGCAGCAAGGAGACAGGTCTCTACACCTTC; cdr3_aa: CASSKETGLYTF; d_call: .; j_call: TRBJ1-2; clone_size: .; v_call: TRBV7-2
cdr3_nt: TGTGCCAGCAGCCAAGTTGCAAGGGCTAACTATGGCTACACCTTC; cdr3_aa: CASSQVARANYGYTF; d_call: .; j_call: TRBJ1-2; clone_size: .; v_call: TRBV3-1/TRBV3-2
cdr3_nt: TGTGCCAGCAGTAGCACACAGGGTGGCTACACCTTC; cdr3_aa: CASSSTQGGYTF; d_call: .; j_call: TRBJ1-2; clone_size: .; v_call: TRBV6-6
cdr3_nt: TGTGCCAGCAGTTTATCGGGGGGTATTTATGGCTACACCTTC; cdr3_aa: CASSLSGGIYGYTF; d_call: .; j_call: TRBJ1-2; clone_size: once; v_call: TRBV28
cdr3_nt: TGTGCCAGCAGCTTATGGCCAGGGCAAACGAACACTGAAGCTTTCTTT; cdr3_aa: CASSLWPGQTNTEAFF; d_call: .; j_call: TRBJ1-1; clone_size: few; v_call: TRBV7-9
cdr3_nt: TGTGCCAGCAGCCAAGCTGGACAGAACACTGAAGCTTTCTTT; cdr3_aa: CASSQAGQNTEAFF; d_call: .; j_call: TRBJ1-1; clone_size: .; v_call: TRBV14
cdr3_nt: TGTGCCAGCAGCTTAGGGACAGCGAACACCGGGGAGCTGTTTTTT; cdr3_aa: CASSLGTANTGELFF; d_call: .; j_call: TRBJ2-2; clone_size: .; v_call: TRBV7-8
cdr3_nt: TGCGCCAGCAGCTTAGGCGGGGTAGGTCGGCAGCCCCAGCATTTT; cdr3_aa: CASSLGGVGRQPQHF; d_call: .; j_call: TRBJ1-5; clone_size: .; v_call: TRBV5-1
cdr3_nt: TGTGCCAGCAGCCAAGATCCGCAGGGGCGGGGAACTGAAGCTTTCTTT; cdr3_aa: CASSQDPQGRGTEAFF; d_call: .; j_call: TRBJ1-1; clone_size: .; v_call: TRBV4-2
cdr3_nt: TGTGCCAGCAGTGATAAACCAGGGGATTTCGGGAATGAGCAGTTCTTC; cdr3_aa: CASSDKPGDFGNEQFF; d_call: .; j_call: TRBJ2-1; clone_size: once; v_call: TRBV6-1
cdr3_nt: TGTGCCAGCAACAGACAGGGAATCACAGATACGCAGTATTTT; cdr3_aa: CASNRQGITDTQYF; d_call: TRBD1; j_call: TRBJ2-3; clone_size: once; v_call: TRBV2
cdr3_nt: TGCGCCAGCAGCTTGGGGCAGGCAGAAGGCTACACCTTC; cdr3_aa: CASSLGQAEGYTF; d_call: .; j_call: TRBJ1-2; clone_size: once; v_call: TRBV5-1
cdr3_nt: TGTGCCAGCAGCTTAAATACAGGGGACTACGAGCAGTACTTC; cdr3_aa: CASSLNTGDYEQYF; d_call: TRBD1; j_call: TRBJ2-7; clone_size: .; v_call: TRBV7-3
cdr3_nt: TGCAGCGCCCTGGGCGGTAGCCGGGATGAGCAGTTCTTC; cdr3_aa: CSALGGSRDEQFF; d_call: .; j_call: TRBJ2-1; clone_size: .; v_call: TRBV29-1
cdr3_nt: TGTGCCAGCAGCGTAGCCCTTTTTTCCCATGAGCAGTTCTTC; cdr3_aa: CASSVALFSHEQFF; d_call: .; j_call: TRBJ2-1; clone_size: .; v_call: TRBV9
cdr3_nt: TGTGCCAGCAGTTACTCTGGGGGCTTCAGCAATCAGCCCCAGCATTTT; cdr3_aa: CASSYSGGFSNQPQHF; d_call: .; j_call: TRBJ1-5; clone_size: .; v_call: TRBV6-2/TRBV6-3
cdr3_nt: TGCGCCAGCAGCTTGCTAGCGGTGAACTACAATGAGCAGTTCTTC; cdr3_aa: CASSLLAVNYNEQFF; d_call: TRBD2; j_call: TRBJ2-1; clone_size: once; v_call: TRBV5-1
cdr3_nt: TGTGCCAGCAGCCAGACAGGGGACCCCTCCTACAATGAGCAGTTCTTC; cdr3_aa: CASSQTGDPSYNEQFF; d_call: TRBD1; j_call: TRBJ2-1; clone_size: .; v_call: TRBV7-7
cdr3_nt: TGTGCCAGCAGTTTATCCCCGGGGACGGCCGGGAATGAGCAGTTCTTC; cdr3_aa: CASSLSPGTAGNEQFF; d_call: .; j_call: TRBJ2-1; clone_size: .; v_call: TRBV28
cdr3_nt: TGTGCTAGTGGTTTGGAAGGGACTAGCGGGGTCTCCTACAATGAGCAGTTCTTC; cdr3_aa: CASGLEGTSGVSYNEQFF; d_call: TRBD2; j_call: TRBJ2-1; clone_size: .; v_call: TRBV12-5
cdr3_nt: TGTGCCAGCTCAAGAGGGCGGACGGAGGAAGCTTTCTTT; cdr3_aa: CASSRGRTEEAFF; d_call: .; j_call: TRBJ1-1; clone_size: .; v_call: TRBV18
cdr3_nt: TGTGCCAGCAGTTTCGGACCCCAACTAACCTATGGCTACACCTTC; cdr3_aa: CASSFGPQLTYGYTF; d_call: .; j_call: TRBJ1-2; clone_size: few; v_call: TRBV27
cdr3_nt: TGTGCCATCCTATCCCTGGGGACAGGGGGCTACACCTTC; cdr3_aa: CAILSLGTGGYTF; d_call: TRBD1; j_call: TRBJ1-2; clone_size: once; v_call: TRBV10-3
cdr3_nt: TGTGCCAGCAGTTCTTTACCGATGGGACAGGGATTGAACACTGAAGCTTTCTTT; cdr3_aa: CASSSLPMGQGLNTEAFF; d_call: TRBD1; j_call: TRBJ1-1; clone_size: many; v_call: TRBV2
cdr3_nt: TGTGCCAGCAGTGTTTCGTTGCCCGGCACAGATACGCAGTATTTT; cdr3_aa: CASSVSLPGTDTQYF; d_call: .; j_call: TRBJ2-3; clone_size: .; v_call: TRBV28
cdr3_nt: TGTGCCAGCGGGAAAGGACAGCCTAATGAAAAACTGTTTTTT; cdr3_aa: CASGKGQPNEKLFF; d_call: .; j_call: TRBJ1-4; clone_size: once; v_call: TRBV7-9
cdr3_nt: TGTGCCAGCAGCCAAGTCAACGGGGGCGGCTACACCTTC; cdr3_aa: CASSQVNGGGYTF; d_call: .; j_call: TRBJ1-2; clone_size: medium-sized; v_call: TRBV3-1/TRBV3-2
cdr3_nt: TGTGCCAGCAGGGTTGGAGGGAATCAGCCCCAGCATTTT; cdr3_aa: CASRVGGNQPQHF; d_call: .; j_call: TRBJ1-5; clone_size: .; v_call: TRBV12-3/TRBV12-4
cdr3_nt: TGCGCCAGCAGCCGCGGACAATCCACTGAAGCTTTCTTT; cdr3_aa: CASSRGQSTEAFF; d_call: .; j_call: TRBJ1-1; clone_size: few; v_call: TRBV4-1
cdr3_nt: TGTGCCAGCAGACTAGGGGACACTGGAAACTATGGCTACACCTTC; cdr3_aa: CASRLGDTGNYGYTF; d_call: .; j_call: TRBJ1-2; clone_size: .; v_call: TRBV11-2
cdr3_nt: TGTGCCAGCAGCCCGGGACTCGCACGCACAGATACGCAGTATTTT; cdr3_aa: CASSPGLARTDTQYF; d_call: .; j_call: TRBJ2-3; clone_size: .; v_call: TRBV9
cdr3_nt: TGTGCCAGCAGTTTGTGGGGCGCTGAAGCTTTCTTT; cdr3_aa: CASSLWGAEAFF; d_call: .; j_call: TRBJ1-1; clone_size: .; v_call: TRBV12-3/TRBV12-4
cdr3_nt: TGCGCCAGCAGCTTGGCAGGGATAGGCTACGAGCAGTACTTC; cdr3_aa: CASSLAGIGYEQYF; d_call: .; j_call: TRBJ2-7; clone_size: few; v_call: TRBV5-1
cdr3_nt: TGTGCCAGCAGCGTAGGGTTAGGTGGTCAGTTAAATGAAAAACTGTTTTTT; cdr3_aa: CASSVGLGGQLNEKLFF; d_call: .; j_call: TRBJ1-4; clone_size: once; v_call: TRBV9
cdr3_nt: TGTGCCAGCAGCCAAGGAGGAGAACAAATCAATCAGCCCCAGCATTTT; cdr3_aa: CASSQGGEQINQPQHF; d_call: .; j_call: TRBJ1-5; clone_size: .; v_call: TRBV3-1/TRBV3-2
cdr3_nt: TGTGCCAGCAGCTTGGGAGTTCAATCACCCCTCCACTTT; cdr3_aa: CASSLGVQSPLHF; d_call: .; j_call: TRBJ1-6; clone_size: few; v_call: TRBV5-6